A few counts support the clone carrying this TCR beta chain. What it recognizes is unknown. The sample belongs to a study of post-analysis software for immune sequencing data. Study results and caveats: Strong co-clustering by F measure was evident for samples that had been prepared in the same batch. Significantly decreased normalized Chao1 diversity was recorded for multiple sclerosis patients relative to controls. Roughly five TRBV segments, including TRBV5-6, TRBV5-1 and TRBV20-1, were more frequent in patients than controls.

The CDR3 is made up of 13 amino acids. Germline assignment: CDR1 SQVTM and CDR2 ANQGSEA. Presence of unique molecular identifiers characterized the TCR beta cDNA libraries. One entry per CDR3 protein results from TCRdb running MiXCR on the PCR reads. The sample lists about 820,000 distinct CDR3 sequences, 53% occurring once. This chain uses TRBV29-1 with TRBJ2-4, with D perhaps being TRBD1 or TRBD2 (6 bases each). The last part of the DNA fits TRBJ2-7 better; the J call may be wrong. Specimen: blood. This sequence originates from a girl aged 5 to 17 with multiple sclerosis. This chain's CDR3 is CSASLPGAYEQYF. The CDR3, as DNA: TGCAGCGCCTCTCTGCCGGGGGCTTACGAGCAGTACTTC.